Listed here are 3 T cell receptor beta chains from one sample, sequenced in a study of blood T cell repertoires in COVID-19. Data came from immunoSEQ multiplex PCR; TCRdb stores just in-frame clones and leaves some out. The data contain just over 150,000 clones, 85% of them singletons. Sequenced material: peripheral blood. Every receptor here comes from a human donor with acute or convalescent COVID-19. The donor label of this sample is uncertain.

The V gene is TRBV28, the J gene TRBJ1-6, with 8 bases identical to TRBD1. Germline V gives CDR1 MDHEN, CDR2 SYDVKM. CDR3 length: 14 amino acids. V lost 7 bases, J lost 14 bases, and 13 bases stayed unmatched. As DNA, the CDR3 is TGTGCCAGCACTTCGACAGGGGTGGGGATAACCCTCCACTTT. Translated: CASTSTGVGITLHF.

The rearrangement joins TRBV4-3 to TRBJ1-1, with D perhaps TRBD1 (6 bases). Germline V gives CDR1 LGHNA, CDR2 YSLEER. The CDR3 length is 15 residues. V was shortened by 0 bases and J by 5 bases, with 13 bases between the two germline ends. CDR3 sequence reads: CASSQDGGALTEAFF. The DNA for the CDR3 is TGCGCCAGCAGCCAAGATGGGGGGGCGCTGACTGAAGCTTTCTTT.

The CDR3 region is CASSVYPSGGALSGELFF. The CDR3 DNA reads as TGTGCCAGCAGCGTATACCCTAGCGGGGGGGCCTTATCCGGGGAGCTGTTTTTT. V gene TRBV9 combines with J gene TRBJ2-2; TRBD2 matches 12 bases. CDR3 size: 18 residues. Per germline, CDR1 SGDLS and CDR2 YYNGEE. V lost 1 base, J lost 6 bases, and 10 bases stayed unmatched.